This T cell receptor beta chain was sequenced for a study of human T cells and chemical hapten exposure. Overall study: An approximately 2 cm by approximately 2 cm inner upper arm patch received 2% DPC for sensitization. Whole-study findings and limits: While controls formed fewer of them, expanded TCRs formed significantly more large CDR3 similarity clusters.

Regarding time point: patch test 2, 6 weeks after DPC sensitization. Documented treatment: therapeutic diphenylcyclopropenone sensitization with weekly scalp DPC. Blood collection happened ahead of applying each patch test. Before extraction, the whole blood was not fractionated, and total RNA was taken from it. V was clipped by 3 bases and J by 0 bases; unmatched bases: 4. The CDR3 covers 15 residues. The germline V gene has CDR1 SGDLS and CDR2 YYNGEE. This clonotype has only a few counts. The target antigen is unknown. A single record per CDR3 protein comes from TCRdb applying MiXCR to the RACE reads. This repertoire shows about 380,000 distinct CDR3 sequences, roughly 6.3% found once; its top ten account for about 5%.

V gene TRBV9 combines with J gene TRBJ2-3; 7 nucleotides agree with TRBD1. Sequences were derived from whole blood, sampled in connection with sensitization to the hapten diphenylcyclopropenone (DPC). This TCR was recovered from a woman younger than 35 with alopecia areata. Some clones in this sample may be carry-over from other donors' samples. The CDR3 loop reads CASSARGLSTDTQYF. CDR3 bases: TGTGCCAGCAGCGCAAGGGGGCTTAGCACAGATACGCAGTATTTT.